This TCR beta chain is from a study of T cells in localized non-small cell lung cancer. Libraries were prepared by immunoSEQ multiplex PCR; TCRdb keeps only in-frame clonotypes and omits some of them. The sample contains roughly 86,000 clones, about 83% of which appear only once. This clone was seen once. Other DNA sequences in the same sample also yield this CDR3. The sample here was peripheral blood, taken before any cancer treatment. This receptor was obtained from a man aged 35 to 69 with stage I lung adenocarcinoma.

The CDR3 sequence: CASSLSYEQYF. CDR3 DNA sequence: TGTGCCAGCAGTTTAAGCTACGAGCAGTACTTC. The V call is TRBV27, the J call TRBJ2-7; D gene unclear. The CDR3 length is 11 residues. The ends were cut back, 2 bases at V and 3 bases at J, with 2 bases in the middle. Per the germline V gene, CDR1 is MNHEY and CDR2 is SMNVEV (reference sequence).